These T cell receptor beta chains were read from a single sample in a study of cytomegalovirus exposure and HLA in healthy donors. Produced via immunoSEQ multiplex PCR; TCRdb's table is partial and in-frame only. This listing includes fewer than 200,000 clones. Sequences were obtained from PBMCs. The origin of the receptors is an older woman in good health and CMV-seronegative. Each CDR3 is given with its conserved first and last residue. D genes are given only for firm matches.

J gene: TRBJ2-2
V gene: TRBV12-5
D gene: .
CDR3 DNA: TGTGCTAGTGGTTCCCATACATCCACCGGGGAGCTGTTTTTT
CDR3 protein: CASGSHTSTGELFF

J gene: TRBJ1-5
V gene: TRBV9
D gene: .
CDR3 DNA: TGTGCCAGCAGCGTAAATATAGCTCAGCCCCAGCATTTT
CDR3 protein: CASSVNIAQPQHF

J gene: TRBJ2-1
V gene: TRBV5-1
D gene: TRBD1
CDR3 DNA: TGCGCCAGCAGAACATCCGGACAGGGAACCGATGAGCAGTTCTTC
CDR3 protein: CASRTSGQGTDEQFF

J gene: TRBJ2-1
V gene: TRBV25-1
D gene: TRBD2
CDR3 DNA: TGTGCCAGCAGTGACGCAGGGTCGGGCGGGAGGGGGCAGTTCTTC
CDR3 protein: CASSDAGSGGRGQFF

J gene: TRBJ1-3
V gene: TRBV14
D gene: .
CDR3 DNA: TGTGCCAGCAGCCAAGACTCAGGAGGAGGAAACACCATATATTTT
CDR3 protein: CASSQDSGGGNTIYF

J gene: TRBJ1-5
V gene: TRBV2
D gene: TRBD1
CDR3 DNA: TGTGCCAGCAGCGGACAGGGCGGGAGTAGCCAGCCCCAGCATTTT
CDR3 protein: CASSGQGGSSQPQHF

J gene: TRBJ2-3
V gene: TRBV5-6
D gene: .
CDR3 DNA: TGTGCCAGCAGCCCTCCGCGGGGTATTAGAGCCACAGATACGCAGTATTTT
CDR3 protein: CASSPPRGIRATDTQYF

J gene: TRBJ1-2
V gene: TRBV5-6
D gene: .
CDR3 DNA: TGTGCCAGCAGCCTCCCACGGGGGGCTAACTATGGCTACACCTTC
CDR3 protein: CASSLPRGANYGYTF

J gene: TRBJ1-2
V gene: TRBV9
D gene: TRBD1
CDR3 DNA: TGTGCCAGCAGCGCCGAGGGGGACAGCCCCTATGGCTACACCTTC
CDR3 protein: CASSAEGDSPYGYTF

J gene: TRBJ1-4
V gene: TRBV9
D gene: .
CDR3 DNA: TGTGCCAGCAGCGGAGGATTCCGAGAAAAACTGTTTTTT
CDR3 protein: CASSGGFREKLFF

J gene: TRBJ1-2
V gene: TRBV9
D gene: TRBD1
CDR3 DNA: TGTGCCAGCAGCGTAGGGGGACAGGGGCACTATGGCTACACCTTC
CDR3 protein: CASSVGGQGHYGYTF

J gene: TRBJ1-3
V gene: TRBV7-9
D gene: .
CDR3 DNA: TGTGCCAGCAGCCGTAGCGGGCCCCGAAACACCATATATTTT
CDR3 protein: CASSRSGPRNTIYF

J gene: TRBJ2-6
V gene: TRBV4-1
D gene: .
CDR3 DNA: TGCGCCAGCAGCCCAGCCCAGGGCTCTGGGGCCAACGTCCTGACTTTC
CDR3 protein: CASSPAQGSGANVLTF

J gene: TRBJ2-7
V gene: TRBV27
D gene: TRBD2
CDR3 DNA: TGTGCCAGCAGTTTACGGGGGGGTCTTTACGAGCAGTACTTC
CDR3 protein: CASSLRGGLYEQYF

J gene: TRBJ2-3
V gene: TRBV6-1
D gene: .
CDR3 DNA: TGTGCGATCAGACAGTCCACAGATACGCAGTATTTT
CDR3 protein: CAIRQSTDTQYF

J gene: TRBJ1-4
V gene: TRBV7-9
D gene: .
CDR3 DNA: TGTGCCAGCAGCTTCAGGGCGCCAGGATGGGCTAATGAAAAACTGTTTTTT
CDR3 protein: CASSFRAPGWANEKLFF

J gene: TRBJ2-7
V gene: TRBV2
D gene: .
CDR3 DNA: TGTGCCAGCAGTGCCAGGGGATTGGACGAGCAGTACTTC
CDR3 protein: CASSARGLDEQYF

J gene: TRBJ2-5
V gene: TRBV12-5
D gene: .
CDR3 DNA: TGTGCTAGTGGTTTGGTACTAAGGGGGAGAGGTCAGGAGACCCAGTACTTC
CDR3 protein: CASGLVLRGRGQETQYF

J gene: TRBJ2-2
V gene: TRBV5-1
D gene: TRBD2
CDR3 DNA: TGCGCCAGCAGCTGGCCTAGCGGGAGAGCCGGGGAGCTGTTTTTT
CDR3 protein: CASSWPSGRAGELFF

J gene: TRBJ1-1
V gene: TRBV18
D gene: TRBD1
CDR3 DNA: TGTGCCAGCTCTGGGACAGTGAACACTGAAGCTTTCTTT
CDR3 protein: CASSGTVNTEAFF

J gene: TRBJ1-4
V gene: TRBV19
D gene: TRBD1
CDR3 DNA: TGTGCCAGTAGGGGGACAGAGTATGAAAAACTGTTTTTT
CDR3 protein: CASRGTEYEKLFF

J gene: TRBJ2-2
V gene: TRBV10-2
D gene: TRBD2
CDR3 DNA: TGCGCCAGCACTTTCCGGGAGGCGGGTCACGGGGAGCTGTTTTTT
CDR3 protein: CASTFREAGHGELFF

J gene: TRBJ1-3
V gene: TRBV28
D gene: .
CDR3 DNA: TGTGCCAGCAGTTCATACAGGGAGAGCTCTGGAAACACCATATATTTT
CDR3 protein: CASSSYRESSGNTIYF

J gene: TRBJ1-1
V gene: TRBV30
D gene: .
CDR3 DNA: TGTGCCTCCCTCCTTCCTTTCGAAGCTTTCTTT
CDR3 protein: CASLLPFEAFF

J gene: TRBJ2-7
V gene: TRBV7-2
D gene: TRBD2
CDR3 DNA: TGTGCCAGCGGGTTTGGCGGGAGCCTCTACGAGCAGTACTTC
CDR3 protein: CASGFGGSLYEQYF

J gene: TRBJ2-3
V gene: TRBV27
D gene: TRBD1
CDR3 DNA: TGTGCCAGCAGGCCCCAGGGGGCAGATACGCAGTATTTT
CDR3 protein: CASRPQGADTQYF

J gene: TRBJ1-6
V gene: TRBV2
D gene: TRBD1
CDR3 DNA: TGTGCCAGCCGAACCGGGACAGGGTCGACAAATTCACCCCTCCACTTT
CDR3 protein: CASRTGTGSTNSPLHF

J gene: TRBJ2-1
V gene: TRBV2
D gene: .
CDR3 DNA: TGTGCCAGCGGGAGCGACATCTCCTACAATGAGCAGTTCTTC
CDR3 protein: CASGSDISYNEQFF

J gene: TRBJ2-1
V gene: TRBV6-1
D gene: TRBD2
CDR3 DNA: TGTGCCAGCAGCACTAGCGGGAGTTCCTACAATGAGCAGTTCTTC
CDR3 protein: CASSTSGSSYNEQFF

J gene: TRBJ1-4
V gene: TRBV27
D gene: .
CDR3 DNA: TGTGCCAGCAGTTTATACTGGGCAGGGGAGGGAACTAATGAAAAACTGTTTTTT
CDR3 protein: CASSLYWAGEGTNEKLFF

J gene: TRBJ2-7
V gene: TRBV2
D gene: TRBD1
CDR3 DNA: TGTGCCAGCAGTGGGCAGGGACAGCCCTCCTACGAGCAGTACTTC
CDR3 protein: CASSGQGQPSYEQYF

J gene: TRBJ2-3
V gene: TRBV7-9
D gene: TRBD1
CDR3 DNA: TGTGCCAGCAGCTCCCGGGACAGTCACGTCGGGAACACAGATACGCAGTATTTT
CDR3 protein: CASSSRDSHVGNTDTQYF

J gene: TRBJ2-6
V gene: TRBV4-2
D gene: .
CDR3 DNA: TGTGCCAGCAGCCAATCTGCCGGTAACTCTGGGGCCAACGTCCTGACTTTC
CDR3 protein: CASSQSAGNSGANVLTF

J gene: TRBJ2-2
V gene: TRBV18
D gene: .
CDR3 DNA: TGTGCCAGCTCACCGGGCGCCGGGGAGCTGTTTTTT
CDR3 protein: CASSPGAGELFF

J gene: TRBJ1-1
V gene: TRBV11-2
D gene: TRBD1
CDR3 DNA: TGTGCCAGCAGCTACCGACAGGGGGAGAACACTGAAGCTTTCTTT
CDR3 protein: CASSYRQGENTEAFF

J gene: TRBJ1-1
V gene: TRBV19
D gene: .
CDR3 DNA: TGTGCCAGTAGTCGCCTTTCAGGCACTGAAGCTTTCTTT
CDR3 protein: CASSRLSGTEAFF

J gene: TRBJ2-3
V gene: TRBV5-1
D gene: .
CDR3 DNA: TGCGCCAGCAGCCGCGGCGGCACAGATACGCAGTATTTT
CDR3 protein: CASSRGGTDTQYF

J gene: TRBJ1-1
V gene: TRBV7-9
D gene: TRBD1
CDR3 DNA: TGTGCCAGCAGCCCCGGACAGGCGACTAACACTGAAGCTTTCTTT
CDR3 protein: CASSPGQATNTEAFF